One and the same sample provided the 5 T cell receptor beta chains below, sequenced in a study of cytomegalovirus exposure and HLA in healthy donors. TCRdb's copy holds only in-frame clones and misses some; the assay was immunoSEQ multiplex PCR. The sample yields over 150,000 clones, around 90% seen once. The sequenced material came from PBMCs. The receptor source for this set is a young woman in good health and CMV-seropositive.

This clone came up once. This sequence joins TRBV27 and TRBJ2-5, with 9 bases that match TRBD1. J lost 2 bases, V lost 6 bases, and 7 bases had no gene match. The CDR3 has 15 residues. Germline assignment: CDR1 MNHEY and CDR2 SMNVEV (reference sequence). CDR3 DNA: TGTGCCAGCAGGCTGACAGGGGGTAATCAAGAGACCCAGTACTTC. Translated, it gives CASRLTGGNQETQYF.

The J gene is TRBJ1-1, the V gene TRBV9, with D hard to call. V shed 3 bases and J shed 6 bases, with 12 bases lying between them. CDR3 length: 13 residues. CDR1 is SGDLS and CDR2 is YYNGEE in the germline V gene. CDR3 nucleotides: TGTGCCAGCAGCGGCGAATTCGAGGCTGAAGCTTTCTTT. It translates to CASSGEFEAEAFF.

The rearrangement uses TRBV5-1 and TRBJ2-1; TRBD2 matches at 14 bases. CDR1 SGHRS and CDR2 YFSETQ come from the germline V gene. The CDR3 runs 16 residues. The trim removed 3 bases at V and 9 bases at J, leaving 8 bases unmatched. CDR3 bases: TGCGCCAGCAGCTATGGGACTAGCGGGGGCTTCGGTGAGCAGTTCTTC. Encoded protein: CASSYGTSGGFGEQFF.

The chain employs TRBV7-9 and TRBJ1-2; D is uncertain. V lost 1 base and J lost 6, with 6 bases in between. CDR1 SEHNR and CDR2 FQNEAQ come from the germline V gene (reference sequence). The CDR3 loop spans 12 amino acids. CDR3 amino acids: CASSLGANGYTF. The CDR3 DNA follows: TGTGCCAGCAGCTTAGGGGCCAATGGCTACACCTTC.

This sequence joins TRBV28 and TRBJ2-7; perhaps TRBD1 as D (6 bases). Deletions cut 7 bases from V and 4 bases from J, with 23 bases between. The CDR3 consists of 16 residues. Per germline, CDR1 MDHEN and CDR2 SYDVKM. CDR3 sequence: CASIGVLGAQGYEQYF. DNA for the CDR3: TGTGCCAGCATCGGGGTATTGGGGGCGCAGGGATACGAGCAGTACTTC. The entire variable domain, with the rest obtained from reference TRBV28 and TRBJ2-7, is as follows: DVKVTQSSRYLVKRTGEKVFLECVQDMDHENMFWYRQDPGLGLRLIYFSYDVKMKEKGDIPEGYSVSREKKERFSLILESASTNQTSMYLCASIGVLGAQGYEQYFGPGTRLTVT.